This is a list of T cell receptor beta chains from one sample in a study of blood T cell repertoires in COVID-19. The assay was immunoSEQ multiplex PCR, and TCRdb's table has in-frame clones only and misses some. Altogether about 150,000 clones are present, around 85% being singletons, with the ten largest covering 0.63%. Sequencing was carried out using peripheral blood. The origin of the receptors is a man in his 60s with COVID-19, enrolled during active disease. Both conserved end residues are part of each CDR3.

V gene: TRBV7-9; CDR3 length: 16; CDR3 protein: CASSPRVGPDGNTIYF
V gene: TRBV6-5; CDR3 length: 14; CDR3 protein: CASRSGAEITEAFF
V gene: TRBV6-1; CDR3 length: 14; CDR3 protein: CASSEPGLREKLFF
V gene: TRBV4-2; CDR3 length: 18; CDR3 protein: CASSQGVGAGGNTGELFF
V gene: TRBV28; CDR3 length: 12; CDR3 protein: CASSLLTGELFF
V gene: TRBV9; CDR3 length: 17; CDR3 protein: CASSPPWGDEIYNEQFF
V gene: TRBV7-2; CDR3 length: 12; CDR3 protein: CASSPYGDTQYF
V gene: TRBV29-1; CDR3 length: 13; CDR3 protein: CSARLGRVDGYTF
V gene: TRBV5-1; CDR3 length: 15; CDR3 protein: CASSSGQGADVGYTF
V gene: TRBV30; CDR3 length: 17; CDR3 protein: CAWSVGGGWSGGGGYTF
V gene: TRBV6-5; CDR3 length: 14; CDR3 protein: CASRQLLQGQPQHF
V gene: TRBV5-6; CDR3 length: 13; CDR3 protein: CASSLDRGNEQFF
V gene: TRBV5-1; CDR3 length: 13; CDR3 protein: CASSWGQGHEQYF